The 31 T cell receptor beta chains below come from one sample, sequenced in a study of blood T cell repertoires in COVID-19 (dated by TCRdb to about 2020). The library came from the immunoSEQ multiplex PCR assay. TCRdb stores this immuneACCESS table with in-frame sequences only. Part of the clones is absent; in the studies checked, under half of the shortfall reflects unresolved V genes, and no reason is known for the rest. Across this sample there are roughly 100,000 clones, with around 87% seen only once. The top ten clones comprise 3% of the sample. Sequenced material: peripheral blood. These receptors all come from a man aged 45-65 years with active or convalescent COVID-19.

The rearrangement uses TRBV7-8 and TRBJ1-1, with 7 bases matching TRBD1. This CDR3 has 14 residues. The germline V gene encodes CDR1 SGHVS and CDR2 FQNEAQ. The J segment lost 6 bases and the V segment lost 2 bases, leaving 6 bases of the junction unmatched. The CDR3 sequence is CASSLTRDSAEAFF. Written as DNA, the CDR3 is TGTGCCAGCAGCTTAACCCGGGACAGCGCTGAAGCTTTCTTT. Together with reference TRBV7-8 and TRBJ1-1, the CDR3 gives the full variable domain: GAGVSQSPRYKVAKRGQDVALRCDPISGHVSLFWYQQALGQGPEFLTYFQNEAQLDKSGLPSDRFFAERPEGSVSTLKIQRTQQEDSAVYLCASSLTRDSAEAFFGQGTRLTVV.

The chain joins TRBV19 to TRBJ2-3; 9 bases map to TRBD2. The ends lost 5 bases at V and 2 bases at J; junction bases unmatched: 11. This CDR3 is 17 amino acids long. The germline V gene encodes CDR1 LNHDA and CDR2 SQIVND (reference sequence). The CDR3 loop reads CASSAERGAGLTDTQYF. The CDR3 nucleotides read TGTGCCAGTAGTGCTGAGCGGGGGGCCGGGCTCACAGATACGCAGTATTTT.

This chain uses TRBV19 with TRBJ2-3; 9 nucleotides line up with TRBD2. CDR1 is LNHDA, CDR2 SQIVND, per germline (reference sequence). V dropped 4 bases and J dropped 5; count of bases not matched to a gene: 16. CDR3 length: 18 amino acids. In DNA form, the CDR3 reads TGTGCCAGTAGTACCCGGGTAGCGGGGGCTATCTATGGAGATACGCAGTATTTT. This sequence encodes CASSTRVAGAIYGDTQYF.

The V gene is TRBV9, the J gene TRBJ1-1; 7 nucleotides line up with TRBD1. CDR3 size: 14 residues. V dropped 2 bases and J dropped 5; count of bases not matched to a gene: 6. Germline V gene sequence: CDR1 SGDLS, CDR2 YYNGEE. Here the CDR3 DNA reads TGTGCCAGCAGCGTTGAGGGGGCGGGAACTGAAGCTTTCTTT. Protein sequence: CASSVEGAGTEAFF.

This rearrangement joins TRBV6-5 to TRBJ2-1; the D gene is possibly TRBD1 (6 bases). This CDR3 has 13 residues. The ends were cut back, 11 bases at V and 5 bases at J, with 16 bases in the middle. Germline CDR1 MNHEY, CDR2 SVGAGI. This chain's CDR3 is CAARAQGDNEQFF. The CDR3 coding sequence is TGTGCCGCCCGGGCACAGGGCGACAATGAGCAGTTCTTC.

V and J are TRBV27 and TRBJ2-3; 8 nucleotides agree with TRBD2. Germline V gene sequence: CDR1 MNHEY, CDR2 SMNVEV (reference sequence). The CDR3 contains 17 residues. Germline trimming cut 0 bases from V and 2 bases from J; bases unmatched to any gene: 7. The CDR3 sequence: CASSLSSGGLITDTQYF. Written as DNA, the CDR3 is TGTGCCAGCAGTTTATCTTCGGGGGGGCTCATCACAGATACGCAGTATTTT.

The chain couples TRBV5-5 to TRBJ1-1; perhaps TRBD1 as D (5 bases). The CDR3 totals 16 residues. CDR1 and CDR2 from the germline V gene are SGHKS and YYEKEE (reference sequence). The V and J ends lost 0 bases and 0 bases respectively, with 12 bases between them. The CDR3 here is CASSLAGGRVNTEAFF. For the CDR3, the DNA is TGTGCCAGCAGCTTGGCGGGGGGAAGGGTGAACACTGAAGCTTTCTTT.

The chain uses TRBV6-5 and TRBJ1-1, with TRBD1 matching over 7 bases. The CDR3 consists of 14 residues. Trimming cost V 11 bases and J 1 base; bases outside gene matches: 10. Germline CDR1 and CDR2: MNHEY and SVGAGI. This CDR3 reads CAGTPGQQNTEAFF. As DNA, the CDR3 is TGTGCCGGTACCCCGGGACAGCAGAACACTGAAGCTTTCTTT.

This clone was observed at least ten times. The chain combines TRBV7-9 with TRBJ1-4; D is perhaps TRBD1 (6 bases). Between the trimmed V and J ends, which lost 5 bases and 4 bases, there was a span of 17 bases. The germline V gene encodes CDR1 SEHNR and CDR2 FQNEAQ (reference sequence). This CDR3 has 16 residues. CDR3 region: CASSPRQGSSNEKLFF. CDR3 bases: TGTGCCAGCAGCCCTCGGCAGGGGTCAAGTAATGAAAAACTGTTTTTT.

The rearrangement links TRBV6-6 to TRBJ2-1; the match to TRBD1 covers 10 bases. The V gene's germline CDR1 is MNHNY and CDR2 SVGAGI (reference sequence). J was trimmed by 7 bases and V by 7 bases; bases with no gene match: 7. The length of the CDR3 is 14 residues. CDR3 protein: CASNERQGANEQFF. CDR3 DNA sequence: TGTGCCAGCAACGAACGACAGGGGGCGAATGAGCAGTTCTTC.

This chain uses TRBV19 with TRBJ1-5, with TRBD1 as a possible D gene (6 bases). The CDR3 is 18 amino acids. V was clipped by 7 bases and J by 2 bases, with 24 bases between them. Germline CDR1 LNHDA, CDR2 SQIVND (reference sequence). In nucleotides, the CDR3 is TGTGCCAGTACCCTGACCCCCGCCGGGACATTTGGCAATCAGCCCCAGCATTTT. Translating gives CASTLTPAGTFGNQPQHF.

The chain carries TRBV3-1 (or the pseudogene TRBV3-2) and TRBJ1-3; D ambiguous. CDR3 length equals 14 residues. Trimming removed 5 bases at V and 1 base at J, with 9 bases between. Germline-derived CDR1 and CDR2 are LGHDT and YNNKEL (reference sequence). CDR3 coding DNA: TGTGCCAGCAGCACAGACCCTTCTGGAAACACCATATATTTT. Protein product: CASSTDPSGNTIYF.

The genes are TRBV3-1 (or the pseudogene TRBV3-2) and TRBJ2-5, with D unresolved. The germline gives CDR1 LGHDT, CDR2 YNNKEL (reference sequence). V lost 3 bases to trimming and J lost 5 bases, with 4 bases between them. CDR3 length: 11 amino acids. The CDR3 protein is CASSQGETQYF. In DNA, the CDR3 is TGTGCCAGCAGCCAGGGCGAGACCCAGTACTTC.

The rearrangement links TRBV19 to TRBJ1-2; 7 nucleotides line up with TRBD1. Germline V gene sequence: CDR1 LNHDA, CDR2 SQIVND (reference sequence). Trimming took 11 bases from V and 1 from J; bases not matched to a gene: 4. The CDR3 spans 12 residues. The CDR3 coding sequence is TGTGCCGGGACAGTGCTTAACTATGGCTACACCTTC. Its protein product is CAGTVLNYGYTF. The full variable domain, completed using reference TRBV19 and TRBJ1-2, is DGGITQSPKYLFRKEGQNVTLSCEQNLNHDAMYWYRQDPGQGLRLIYYSQIVNDFQKGDIAEGYSVSREKKESFPLTVTSAQKNPTAFYLCAGTVLNYGYTFGSGTRLTVV.

This clone was detected a few times. The chain joins TRBV4-1 to TRBJ2-7; 8 nucleotides agree with TRBD1. With 1 base clipped from V and 1 base from J, the junction kept 0 bases outside the gene matches. The germline gives CDR1 MGHRA, CDR2 YSYEKL. The CDR3 contains 14 residues. The CDR3 DNA reads as TGCGCCAGCAGCCAAGGACAGGGGTCCTACGAGCAGTACTTC. The encoded protein is CASSQGQGSYEQYF.

The rearrangement uses TRBV2 and TRBJ1-5; TRBD1 aligns across 10 bases. CDR1 is SNHLY, CDR2 FYNNEI, per germline. After removal of 8 bases from V and 6 bases from J, the junction contained 10 bases not matched to a gene. CDR3 size: 15 residues. The CDR3 here is CASRDPTGGFQPQHF. CDR3 sequence (DNA): TGTGCCAGCCGGGACCCGACAGGGGGCTTTCAGCCCCAGCATTTT.

V gene TRBV7-8 combines with J gene TRBJ2-1; 10 bases match TRBD2. The V and J ends lost 5 bases and 0 bases, in that order; junction bases with no gene match: 4. The germline CDR1 and CDR2 sequences are SGHVS and FQNEAQ. This CDR3 spans 16 amino acids. CDR3 region: CASSPSGGDSYNEQFF. The CDR3 DNA follows: TGTGCCAGCAGCCCCAGCGGGGGGGACTCCTACAATGAGCAGTTCTTC.

The rearrangement joins TRBV7-2 to TRBJ2-2; tentatively, D is TRBD1 (6 bases). This CDR3 contains 15 residues. Looked up from germline, CDR1 is SGHTA and CDR2 is FQGNSA. V was cut by 2 bases and J by 1 base, with 8 bases left in between. The CDR3 is CASSLLQGNTGELFF. CDR3 in DNA: TGTGCCAGCAGCTTACTACAGGGGAACACCGGGGAGCTGTTTTTT.

The chain joins TRBV5-1 to TRBJ1-2, with a weak D call TRBD1 (5 bases). V was clipped by 0 bases and J by 4 bases, with 10 bases between them. The CDR3 is made up of 14 amino acids. The germline gives CDR1 SGHRS, CDR2 YFSETQ. The CDR3 spells CASSLAQGSYGYTF. Here the CDR3 DNA reads TGCGCCAGCAGCTTGGCTCAGGGTAGCTATGGCTACACCTTC.

This chain links TRBV10-2 with TRBJ1-1; D might be TRBD1 (6 bases). The V end was cut by 6 bases, the J end by 4 bases, with 12 bases between. Looked up from germline, CDR1 is WSHSY and CDR2 is SAAADI. This CDR3 comprises 13 residues. CDR3 sequence reads: CASSEQGSTEAFF. The CDR3, as DNA: TGCGCCAGCAGCGAACAGGGTAGCACTGAAGCTTTCTTT.

This chain uses TRBV4-1 with TRBJ2-7; possibly TRBD1 for D (8 bases). Deletions cut 2 bases from V and 6 bases from J, with 14 bases between. The CDR3 has 14 residues. CDR1 and CDR2 (germline): MGHRA, YSYEKL. The CDR3 here is CASSQTGGVAEQYV. CDR3 DNA sequence: TGCGCCAGCAGCCAAACAGGGGGGGTTGCCGAGCAGTACGTC.

This chain connects TRBV5-1 to TRBJ2-5, with TRBD1 matching 10 bases. With 1 base clipped from V and 4 bases from J, the junction kept 4 bases outside the gene matches. Germline V gene sequence: CDR1 SGHRS, CDR2 YFSETQ. This CDR3 is 15 amino acids long. The CDR3 bases are TGCGCCAGCAGCTTGAGACAGGGGGCCGGAGAGACCCAGTACTTC. Protein: CASSLRQGAGETQYF.

The gene calls are TRBV7-2 and TRBJ2-3; 8 nucleotides line up with TRBD1. The CDR3 length is 15 residues. J lost 5 bases, V lost 3 bases, and 7 bases had no gene match. Germline assignment: CDR1 SGHTA and CDR2 FQGNSA. CDR3 in DNA: TGTGCCAGCAGCTTGAGCCAGGGGGCCCAAGATACGCAGTATTTT. Its protein product is CASSLSQGAQDTQYF.

The chain joins TRBV2 to TRBJ1-6, with D possibly matching TRBD1 (5 bases). The CDR3 has 10 amino acids. Looked up from germline, CDR1 is SNHLY and CDR2 is FYNNEI. Between the trimmed V and J ends, which lost 6 bases and 19 bases, there was a span of 13 bases. The CDR3 bases are TGTGCCAGCAGGGGGCGGAAACTACACTTT. Protein sequence: CASRGRKLHF.

J is TRBJ1-4 and V is TRBV27, with a possible D match to TRBD1 (6 bases). Germline CDR1 and CDR2: MNHEY and SMNVEV (reference sequence). V lost 3 bases and J 4 bases, leaving 9 bases between the germline ends. The CDR3 runs 14 residues. The CDR3 here is CASSFRRGNEKLFF. The CDR3 nucleotides are TGTGCCAGCAGTTTTCGCAGGGGTAATGAAAAACTGTTTTTT.

Concerning this clone itself: Other DNA sequences from this sample encode an identical CDR3 as well. The chain joins TRBV7-9 to TRBJ1-1; D unclear. Trimming stripped 5 bases from V and 5 bases from J, with 9 bases between. There are 12 residues in the CDR3. CDR1 and CDR2 from the germline V gene are SEHNR and FQNEAQ (reference sequence). For the CDR3, the DNA is TGTGCCAGCAGCCCTCGCGGGACTGAAGCTTTCTTT. It encodes CASSPRGTEAFF.

The chain is built from TRBV10-3 and TRBJ2-7, with a weak D call TRBD1 (6 bases). This CDR3 spans 13 amino acids. Germline V CDR1 and CDR2: ENHRY, SYGVKD. The V end lost 7 bases, the J end lost 7 bases, and 17 bases lay between the germline ends. The CDR3 loop reads CAITEQGRGEQYF. CDR3 DNA sequence: TGTGCCATCACCGAACAGGGTCGAGGAGAGCAGTACTTC.

The CDR3 here is CASSFLGDIFYEQYV. Written as DNA, the CDR3 is TGTGCCAGCAGCTTTTTAGGGGACATCTTTTACGAGCAGTACGTC. J is TRBJ2-7 and V is TRBV5-5; D might be TRBD1 (6 bases). Trimming stripped 2 bases from V and 4 bases from J, with 16 bases between. CDR3 length: 15 residues. Germline V gives CDR1 SGHKS, CDR2 YYEKEE (reference sequence).

The chain uses TRBV27 and TRBJ1-3; D not resolved. This CDR3 region has 15 residues. The germline gives CDR1 MNHEY, CDR2 SMNVEV (reference sequence). V shed 6 bases and J shed 0 bases, with 12 bases lying between them. In DNA form, the CDR3 reads TGTGCCAGCAGCCGACACGGCAACTCTGGAAACACCATATATTTT. This translates into CASSRHGNSGNTIYF.

The chain employs TRBV30 and TRBJ2-5; D is possibly TRBD1 (6 bases). Trimming took 3 bases from V and 0 from J, leaving 17 bases between them. There are 16 residues in the CDR3. Per germline, CDR1 GTSNPN and CDR2 SVGIG (reference sequence). In DNA, the CDR3 is TGTGCCTGGAGGCTTACAGGGATAAGGTACCAAGAGACCCAGTACTTC. Protein: CAWRLTGIRYQETQYF.

The V call is TRBV7-8, the J call TRBJ2-7; D might be TRBD2 (6 bases). Germline-derived CDR1 and CDR2 are SGHVS and FQNEAQ. This CDR3 has 13 amino acids. Trimming removed 3 bases at V and 2 bases at J, with 8 bases between. Here the CDR3 DNA reads TGTGCCAGCAGCTTCGGCGGGACCTACGAGCAGTACGTC. It translates to CASSFGGTYEQYV.